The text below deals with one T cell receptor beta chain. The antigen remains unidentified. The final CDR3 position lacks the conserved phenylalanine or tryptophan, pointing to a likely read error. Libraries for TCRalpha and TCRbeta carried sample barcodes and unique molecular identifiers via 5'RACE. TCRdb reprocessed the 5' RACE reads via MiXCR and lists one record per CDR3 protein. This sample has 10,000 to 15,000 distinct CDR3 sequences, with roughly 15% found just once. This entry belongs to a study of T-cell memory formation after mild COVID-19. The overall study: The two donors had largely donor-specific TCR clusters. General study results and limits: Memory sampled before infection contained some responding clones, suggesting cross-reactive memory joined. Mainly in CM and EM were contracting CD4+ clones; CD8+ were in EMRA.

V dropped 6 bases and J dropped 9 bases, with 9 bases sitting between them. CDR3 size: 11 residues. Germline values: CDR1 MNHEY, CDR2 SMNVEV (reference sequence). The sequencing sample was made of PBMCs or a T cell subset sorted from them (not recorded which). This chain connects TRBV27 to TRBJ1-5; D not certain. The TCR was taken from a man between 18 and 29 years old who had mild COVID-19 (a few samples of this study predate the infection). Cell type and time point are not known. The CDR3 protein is CASSGLRPQHY. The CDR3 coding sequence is TGTGCCAGCAGCGGCCTTCGGCCCCAGCATTAT.